This TCR beta chain emerged from a study of radiation and T cells in renal cell carcinoma. Specified time point: blood 2 weeks post-SBRT. The treatment is: 15 Gy SBRT to primary tumor, nephrectomy 4 weeks later. Libraries were prepared by immunoSEQ multiplex PCR; TCRdb keeps only in-frame clonotypes and omits some of them. There are 120,000 or so clones in the sample; about 81% occur only once, and approximately 2% lies in the top ten. Comment on this clone: As yet, its antigen is unknown.

Germline-derived CDR1 and CDR2 are LNHDA and SQIVND (reference sequence). Trimming shortened V by 3 bases and J by 4 bases, and 9 bases separated the two germline ends. This CDR3 comprises 13 residues. The study's findings and limits: From baseline, blood top tumor clonotypes peaked at 2 weeks post-radiation.

This TCR was sampled from a woman aged 60 to 75 with renal cell carcinoma. Specimen: blood, collected from a patient whose treatment included radiotherapy and nephrectomy. The rearrangement links TRBV19 to TRBJ1-2; D is undetermined. Written as DNA, the CDR3 is TGTGCCAGTAGTATGAGGGCGAGCTATGGCTACACCTTC. It yields the protein CASSMRASYGYTF.